This T cell receptor (beta chain) was identified in a study of blood T cell repertoires in COVID-19 (dated by TCRdb to 2020 to 2021). Notes on the research overall: Samples from collaborators originated in the United States, Italy and Spain and spanned both the acute and convalescent phases of COVID-19. The repertoires were released in a freely available public database meant as a resource for research on the immune response to SARS-CoV-2. Nearly every sample came with metadata listing a de-identified subject ID, COVID-19 status, age in years and sex. The samples were drawn from two sources: the first 160 participants of the ongoing ImmuneRACE study, and some 1,300 subjects contributed by 6 global collaborators. The material from the prospective study consisted of cDNA or gDNA derived from T cells, B-cell-depleted T cells, or PBMCs. Deeply sampled blood TCRbeta repertoires from subjects exposed to, actively infected with, or recovered from COVID-19 were included in the dataset. Where available, HLA class I and class II types were obtained from metadata supplied by the sample provider rather than from assay-based typing. The study at large found these results: Clinical and demographic metadata were provided uncurated, with the amount varying by source and participant.

Inclusive of the bounding cysteine and phenylalanine, the CDR3 is 14 residues long. Left in the record is the CDR3 DNA by itself, 42 bases read in frame from the first base. CDR1 SGHTA and CDR2 FQGTGA are derived from the germline V gene. The germline V and J ends show losses of 5 bases and 0 bases respectively, and no gene match explains 4 bases of the junction. Note on this clone: What antigen it recognizes has not been identified. No much larger clone exists at a distance of one base, and base qualities are not known.

Participants in the prospective study were enrolled through a virtual design, were aged roughly 18 to 100 years, and lived in roughly 24 United States geographic areas. In the prospective study, cohorts were assigned on the basis of participant-reported clinical history obtained from a screening survey and a study questionnaire. For ImmuneRACE Cohort 3, a participant was defined as recovered based on two consecutive negative NP/OP PCR tests, clearance by a healthcare professional, or resolution of symptoms. In the prospective study, whole blood, serum and a nasopharyngeal or oropharyngeal swab were collected from each participant by mobile phlebotomists. Additional blood draws and questionnaires over an approximately 2-month period could optionally be provided by prospective study participants. Blood samples from the prospective study were shipped frozen or at room temperature prior to DNA extraction.

The immunoSEQ Assay, a bias-controlled multiplex PCR, was used to amplify TCRbeta CDR3 regions from genomic DNA. The paper's data handling went like this. The number of nucleated cells in each sample was estimated from the amplification of reference gene primers within the assay. To quantify the absolute abundance of each unique TCRbeta CDR3 rearrangement, sequence reads were collapsed and filtered. For each sample, productive Simpson clonality was calculated as the square root of Simpson's diversity index across productive rearrangements. The immuneACCESS repertoire file appears here via TCRdb, limited to in-frame rearrangements. These files lack a portion of the clones; in checked studies, under half of the deficit traces to unresolved V genes, and the cause of the others is not known. V, J and clone size were drawn from that table, and D and trimming were deduced from the DNA. This sample is represented by roughly 190,000 clones; roughly 87% of them were singletons. The ten most abundant clones make up about 2.2% of the sample.

Specimen: PBMCs or T cells enriched from blood (not recorded which). The receptor comes from a woman aged 25 to 39 who had recovered from COVID-19. This chain is built from TRBV7-3 and TRBJ2-7; TRBD1 aligns with 7 central bases. The bases read TGTGCCAGCAGCCTGACAGGGTCCTCCTACGAGCAGTACTTC. It codes for CASSLTGSSYEQYF.